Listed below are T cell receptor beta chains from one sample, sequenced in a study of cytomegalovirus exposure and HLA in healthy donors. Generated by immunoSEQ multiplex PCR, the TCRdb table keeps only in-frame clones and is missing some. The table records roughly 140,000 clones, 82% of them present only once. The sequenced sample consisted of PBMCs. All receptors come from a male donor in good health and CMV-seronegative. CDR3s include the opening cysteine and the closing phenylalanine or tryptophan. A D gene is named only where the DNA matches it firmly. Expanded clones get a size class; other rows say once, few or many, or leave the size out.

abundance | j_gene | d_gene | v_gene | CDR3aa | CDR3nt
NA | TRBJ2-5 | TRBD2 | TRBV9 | CASSVRLAGEETQYF | TGTGCCAGCAGCGTAAGGCTCGCGGGAGAAGAGACCCAGTACTTC
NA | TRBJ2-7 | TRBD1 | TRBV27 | CASSFGTGGAYEQYF | TGTGCCAGCAGTTTCGGGACAGGGGGCGCCTACGAGCAGTACTTC
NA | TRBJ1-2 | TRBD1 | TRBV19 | CASTGQGVPNYGYTF | TGTGCCAGTACGGGGCAGGGGGTTCCTAACTATGGCTACACCTTC
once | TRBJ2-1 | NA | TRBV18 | CASSSRTDYNEQFF | TGTGCCAGCTCCTCCCGGACAGATTACAATGAGCAGTTCTTC
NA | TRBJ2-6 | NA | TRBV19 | CASSSMSGANVLTF | TGTGCCAGTAGTAGTATGTCTGGGGCCAACGTCCTGACTTTC
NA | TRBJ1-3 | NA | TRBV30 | CAWAMGGSGNTIYF | TGTGCCTGGGCCATGGGGGGGTCCGGAAACACCATATATTTT
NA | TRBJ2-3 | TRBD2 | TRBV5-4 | CASSPSSGYTDTQYF | TGTGCCAGCAGCCCCTCTAGCGGCTACACAGATACGCAGTATTTT
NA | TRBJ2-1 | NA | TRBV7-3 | CASSPRAGMEGDEQFF | TGTGCCAGCAGCCCAAGAGCGGGAATGGAGGGGGATGAGCAGTTCTTC
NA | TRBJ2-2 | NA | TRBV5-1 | CASSYYPNTGELFF | TGCGCCAGCAGCTACTACCCAAACACCGGGGAGCTGTTTTTT
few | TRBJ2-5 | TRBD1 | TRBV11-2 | CASSLGLGQGALETQYF | TGTGCCAGCAGCTTAGGGCTGGGGCAGGGGGCCTTGGAGACCCAGTACTTC
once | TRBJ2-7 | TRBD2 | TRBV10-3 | CAISEGAGAEQYF | TGTGCCATCAGTGAAGGAGCGGGAGCCGAGCAGTACTTC
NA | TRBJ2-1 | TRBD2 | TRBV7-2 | CASSWGTSGRGSAYNEQFF | TGTGCCAGCAGCTGGGGGACTAGCGGGAGGGGGTCGGCCTACAATGAGCAGTTCTTC
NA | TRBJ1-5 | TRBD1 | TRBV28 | CASSYEDRERQPQHF | TGTGCCAGCAGTTACGAGGACAGGGAACGTCAGCCCCAGCATTTT
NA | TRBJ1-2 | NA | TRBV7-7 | CASSLVNRELDYGYTF | TGTGCTAGCAGCTTGGTAAACAGGGAATTGGACTATGGCTACACCTTC
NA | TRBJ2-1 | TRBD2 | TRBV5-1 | CASSLPLAGVYNEQFF | TGCGCCAGCAGCTTACCTCTAGCGGGGGTTTACAATGAGCAGTTCTTC
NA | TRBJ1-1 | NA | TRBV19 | CASSIWGPSNTEAFF | TGTGCCAGTAGTATATGGGGCCCATCGAACACTGAAGCTTTCTTT
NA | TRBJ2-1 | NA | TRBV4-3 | CASSQDRVGWSEQFF | TGCGCCAGCAGCCAAGACAGGGTAGGTTGGAGTGAGCAGTTCTTC
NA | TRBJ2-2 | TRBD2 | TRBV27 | CASSFRLANTGELFF | TGTGCCAGCAGTTTCCGACTAGCTAACACCGGGGAGCTGTTTTTT
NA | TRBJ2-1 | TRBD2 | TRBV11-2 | CASSLVVSGSFGEQFF | TGTGCCAGCAGCCTAGTGGTGAGCGGGAGCTTCGGTGAGCAGTTCTTC
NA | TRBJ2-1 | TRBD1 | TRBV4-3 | CASSRDRYNEQFF | TGCGCCAGCAGCCGGGACAGGTACAATGAGCAGTTCTTC
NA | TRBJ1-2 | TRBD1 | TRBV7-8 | CASSPGQGMHGYTF | TGTGCCAGCAGCCCCGGACAGGGGATGCATGGCTACACCTTC
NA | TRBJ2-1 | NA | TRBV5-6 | CASSLAVEQFF | TGTGCCAGCAGCTTGGCTGTTGAGCAGTTCTTC
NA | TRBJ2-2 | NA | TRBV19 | CASSISRGTNTGELFF | TGTGCCAGTAGTATAAGTCGCGGGACGAACACCGGGGAGCTGTTTTTT
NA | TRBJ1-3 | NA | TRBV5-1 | CASSPGQIGNTIYF | TGCGCCAGCAGCCCCGGACAGATTGGAAACACCATATATTTT
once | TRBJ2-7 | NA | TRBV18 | CASSIGQNILYEQYF | TGTGCCAGCTCTATAGGACAGAACATTCTCTACGAGCAGTACTTC
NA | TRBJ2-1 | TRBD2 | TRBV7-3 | CASSALPGLADNEQFF | TGTGCCAGCAGCGCCTTACCGGGACTAGCGGACAATGAGCAGTTCTTC
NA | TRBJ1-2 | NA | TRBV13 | CASSPSHNYGYTF | TGTGCCAGCAGCCCAAGCCATAACTATGGCTACACCTTC
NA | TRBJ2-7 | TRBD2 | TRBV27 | CASRVGLAGGYEQYF | TGTGCCAGCAGAGTAGGACTAGCGGGCGGTTACGAGCAGTACTTC
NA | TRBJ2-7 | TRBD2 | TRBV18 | CASSPPGGYEQYF | TGTGCCAGCTCACCCCCGGGGGGCTACGAGCAGTACTTC